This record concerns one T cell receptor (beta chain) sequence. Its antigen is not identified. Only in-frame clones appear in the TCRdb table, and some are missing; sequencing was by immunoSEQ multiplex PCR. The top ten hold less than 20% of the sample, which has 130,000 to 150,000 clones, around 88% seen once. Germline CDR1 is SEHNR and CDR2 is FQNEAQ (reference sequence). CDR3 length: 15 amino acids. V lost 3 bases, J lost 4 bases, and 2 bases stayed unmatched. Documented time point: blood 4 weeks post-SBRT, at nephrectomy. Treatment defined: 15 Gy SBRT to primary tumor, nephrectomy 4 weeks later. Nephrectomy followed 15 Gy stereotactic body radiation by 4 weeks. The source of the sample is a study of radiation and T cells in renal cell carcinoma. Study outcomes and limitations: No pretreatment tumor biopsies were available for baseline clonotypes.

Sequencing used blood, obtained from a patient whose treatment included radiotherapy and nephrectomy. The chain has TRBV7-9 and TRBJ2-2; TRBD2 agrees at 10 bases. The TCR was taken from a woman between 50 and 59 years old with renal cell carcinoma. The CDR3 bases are TGTGCCAGCAGCTTGAGCGGGAGGGCCACCGGGGAGCTGTTTTTT. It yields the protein CASSLSGRATGELFF.